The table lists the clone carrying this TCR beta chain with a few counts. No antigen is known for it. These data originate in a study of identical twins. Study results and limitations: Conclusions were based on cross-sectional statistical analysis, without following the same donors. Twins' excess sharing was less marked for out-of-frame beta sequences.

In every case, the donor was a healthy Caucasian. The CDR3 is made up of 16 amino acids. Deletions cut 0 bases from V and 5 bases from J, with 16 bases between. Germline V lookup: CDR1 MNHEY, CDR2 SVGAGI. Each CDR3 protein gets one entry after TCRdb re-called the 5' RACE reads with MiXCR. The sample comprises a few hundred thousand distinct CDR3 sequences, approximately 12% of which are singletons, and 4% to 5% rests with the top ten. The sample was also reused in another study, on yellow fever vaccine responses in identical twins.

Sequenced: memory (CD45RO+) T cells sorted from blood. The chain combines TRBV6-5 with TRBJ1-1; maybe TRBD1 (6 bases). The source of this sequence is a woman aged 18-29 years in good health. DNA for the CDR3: TGTGCCAGCAGTTACTCCCTCTTGGGGGGGCAAACTGAAGCTTTCTTT. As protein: CASSYSLLGGQTEAFF.